Listed below are T cell receptor beta chains from one sample, sequenced in a study of T-cell reconstitution after alpha-beta-depleted transplantation in children. Using its own MiXCR run on the PCR reads, TCRdb lists one record per CDR3 protein. The sample includes 70,000 to 95,000 distinct CDR3 sequences, roughly a sixth seen only once; the top ten take about 20%. The sequenced sample was PBMCs, mostly from graft donor cells, obtained 180 days after TCRalphabeta/CD19-depleted stem cell transplant. Receptor source: a male patient aged 2-15 years who had a stem cell transplant for acute lymphoblastic leukemia, so the T cells may come from the graft donor. Each CDR3 is given with its conserved first and last residue. The D gene is left open where the match is weak. Not all rows give a size; the values are once, few, many and, for expanded clones, a class.

v_call	clone_size	j_call	d_call	cdr3_nt	cdr3_aa
TRBV5-1	few	TRBJ2-7	.	TGCGCCAGCAGTGGTGAAGGCTCCTACGAGCAGTACTTC	CASSGEGSYEQYF
TRBV10-3	hyperexpanded	TRBJ2-5	.	TGTGCCATCAGAACCCGGGGCCTTCAAGAGACCCAGTACTTC	CAIRTRGLQETQYF
TRBV6-5	.	TRBJ1-2	.	TGTGCCAGCAGGTTGGGGGGCCTTGGCTACACCTTC	CASRLGGLGYTF
TRBV27	few	TRBJ1-5	TRBD1	TGTGCCAGCAGTTTCGGACAGGGGAGTCAGCCCCAGCATTTT	CASSFGQGSQPQHF
TRBV11-3	.	TRBJ2-1	.	TGTGCCAGCAGCCAGAGGTGGGCCAATGAGCAGTTCTTC	CASSQRWANEQFF
TRBV6-5	.	TRBJ2-7	.	TGTGCCAGCAGTTACTCGGGTAGGGTGTACGAGCAGTACTTC	CASSYSGRVYEQYF
TRBV4-2	.	TRBJ1-6	TRBD1	TGTGCCAGCAGCCAAGATCCAGGGACAGGGGTTTCACCCCTCCACTTT	CASSQDPGTGVSPLHF
TRBV12-3/TRBV12-4	few	TRBJ2-7	TRBD1	TGTGCCAGCAGTCCCACGGGACAGGGGGCATTAGAGCAGTACTTC	CASSPTGQGALEQYF
TRBV5-1	few	TRBJ1-1	.	TGCGCCAGCAGCTTGGAAGGACACACGAACACTGAAGCTTTCTTT	CASSLEGHTNTEAFF
TRBV28	.	TRBJ2-2	TRBD2	TGTGCCAGCAGCCCACTTAGCGGGAGGAGGAACGGGGAGCTGTTTTTT	CASSPLSGRRNGELFF
TRBV29-1	.	TRBJ1-2	.	TGCAGCGTAGCTTTACCCGGTCTGGGGGGCTACACCTTC	CSVALPGLGGYTF
TRBV29-1	many	TRBJ2-3	TRBD1	TGCAGCGACGGACCGGACAGGGCCGATACGCAGTATTTT	CSDGPDRADTQYF
TRBV7-9	.	TRBJ1-5	TRBD1	TGTGCCAGCAGCTCCTACGGACAGGGAGTAGGTCAGCCCCAGCATTTT	CASSSYGQGVGQPQHF
TRBV4-3	.	TRBJ2-4	TRBD1	TGCGCCAGCAGCCAGGGGGGGACAGGGGGCCCCAAAAACATTCAGTACTTC	CASSQGGTGGPKNIQYF
TRBV20-1	.	TRBJ2-2	.	TGCAGTGCTAAAGGACCCTCACCCCCCTTGGAGCTGTTTTTT	CSAKGPSPPLELFF
TRBV25-1	.	TRBJ2-5	.	TGTGCCAGCAGTGAATATCAGTTTCAAGAGACCCAGTACTTC	CASSEYQFQETQYF
TRBV3-1	.	TRBJ1-6	.	TGTGCCAGCAGCCAAGAAGGAGGGGTCCAGTCACCCCTCCACTTT	CASSQEGGVQSPLHF
TRBV18	few	TRBJ2-7	TRBD1	TGTGCCAGCTCACCACCGGACAGGGGGATCCACGAGCAGTACTTC	CASSPPDRGIHEQYF
TRBV29-1	.	TRBJ2-7	TRBD1	TGCAGCGTTGAAGAACCGGGACAGGGGGTCTACGAGCAGTACTTC	CSVEEPGQGVYEQYF
TRBV20-1	few	TRBJ2-5	.	TGCAGCGCCAGGGATCAAGAGACCCAGTACTTC	CSARDQETQYF
TRBV9	.	TRBJ2-5	.	TGTGCCAGCAGCGTATATGGACTCCACCAAGAGACCCAGTACTTC	CASSVYGLHQETQYF
TRBV12-3/TRBV12-4	few	TRBJ1-5	.	TGTGCCAGCAGTTTAGCGACAGAGAATCAGCCCCAGCATTTT	CASSLATENQPQHF
TRBV7-9	few	TRBJ1-2	.	TGTGCCAGCAGCTTCCCGGGGCCTGATGGCTACACCTTC	CASSFPGPDGYTF
TRBV18	.	TRBJ2-7	TRBD2	TGTGCCAGCTCACCCTTTGGGACTAGCGGGGTTACCTCCTACGAGCAGTACTTC	CASSPFGTSGVTSYEQYF
TRBV19	.	TRBJ1-5	.	TGTGCCAGTAGTATCGTCGTGGGACCGGGTAATCAGCCCCAGCATTTT	CASSIVVGPGNQPQHF
TRBV7-9	.	TRBJ1-1	.	TGTGCCAGCAGCTTAGGTCTTCTTGAAGCTTTCTTT	CASSLGLLEAFF
TRBV4-2	few	TRBJ1-2	TRBD1	TGTGCCAGCAGCCAAGATAGACAGGGCCCCAATGGCTACACCTTC	CASSQDRQGPNGYTF
TRBV12-3/TRBV12-4	.	TRBJ1-5	TRBD1	TGTGCCAGCAGTAGCACCCGAACAGGGGGCAATCAGCCCCAGCATTTT	CASSSTRTGGNQPQHF
TRBV27	.	TRBJ1-1	.	TGTGCCAGCAGTTTAGGGCTAAGGAGTGGGATGAACACTGAAGCTTTCTTT	CASSLGLRSGMNTEAFF
TRBV12-3/TRBV12-4	.	TRBJ2-2	.	TGTGCCAGCGGACCTCCGCCCGGGGAGCTGTTTTTT	CASGPPPGELFF
TRBV20-1	few	TRBJ1-1	.	TGCAGTGCTAGCTGGCAGGTGAACACTGAAGCTTTCTTT	CSASWQVNTEAFF
TRBV6-1	few	TRBJ2-3	TRBD1	TGTGCCAGCAGCAGAGTGGGGACAGGGTTGAGGGGCACAGATACGCAGTATTTT	CASSRVGTGLRGTDTQYF
TRBV12-3/TRBV12-4	few	TRBJ2-1	TRBD2	TGTGCCAGCAGTTTAGTAGCGGGGGCCTCCTACAATGAGCAGTTCTTC	CASSLVAGASYNEQFF
TRBV14	.	TRBJ2-3	.	TGTGCCAGCAGCCATACTAGTTCCCGGACAGATACGCAGTATTTT	CASSHTSSRTDTQYF
TRBV12-3/TRBV12-4	.	TRBJ2-2	.	TGTGCCAGCAGTCTCAGGGTGGTCACCGGGGAGCTGTTTTTT	CASSLRVVTGELFF
TRBV29-1	few	TRBJ2-7	TRBD1	TGCAGCGTGAGCCGACAGGGCCACGAGCAGTACTTC	CSVSRQGHEQYF
TRBV10-3	.	TRBJ1-5	.	TGTGCCATCAGTGGGGGGGAGATAAATCAGCCCCAGCATTTT	CAISGGEINQPQHF
TRBV12-3/TRBV12-4	.	TRBJ2-1	.	TGTGCCAGCAGTTTACCGGGCTCCTACAATGAGCAGTTCTTC	CASSLPGSYNEQFF
TRBV20-1	few	TRBJ2-4	TRBD1	TGCAGTGCTTGGGACAGGGGGGAGAAAAACATTCAGTACTTC	CSAWDRGEKNIQYF
TRBV12-3/TRBV12-4	.	TRBJ2-5	TRBD2	TGTGCCAGCAGTTTAGGCGGGGGGGTGGGGGAGACCCAGTACTTC	CASSLGGGVGETQYF
TRBV7-2	few	TRBJ1-1	TRBD1	TGTGCCAGCAGCATACGACAGGGATCGAACACTGAAGCTTTCTTT	CASSIRQGSNTEAFF
TRBV27	few	TRBJ1-4	.	TGTGCCAGCCGGACAGAGAATGAAAAACTGTTTTTT	CASRTENEKLFF
TRBV11-1	.	TRBJ2-4	.	TGTGCCAGCATGCCTGAGTGGGGACGGGGGACGAATCCGGCCAAAAACATTCAGTACTTC	CASMPEWGRGTNPAKNIQYF
TRBV5-1	.	TRBJ2-1	.	TGCGCCAGCAGCTCCCCATTCTCCAATGAGCAGTTCTTC	CASSSPFSNEQFF
TRBV10-3	many	TRBJ2-1	.	TGTGCCATCAGTGAGTCCCAACGGGGGAAGGACAATGAGCAGTTCTTC	CAISESQRGKDNEQFF
TRBV12-3/TRBV12-4	many	TRBJ2-7	.	TGTGCCAGCAGAAGGGACGGAGCCTACGAGCAGTACTTC	CASRRDGAYEQYF
TRBV6-5	few	TRBJ2-3	.	TGTGCCAGCAGTTACCGGGGGTTGAGCACAGATACGCAGTATTTT	CASSYRGLSTDTQYF
TRBV12-3/TRBV12-4	few	TRBJ2-3	.	TGTGCCAGCAGTACCCTGGGGGGCGCAGATACGCAGTATTTT	CASSTLGGADTQYF
TRBV9	few	TRBJ1-1	TRBD1	TGTGCCAGCAGCTCTCCCGGGACAGGGAGGAACACTGAAGCTTTCTTT	CASSSPGTGRNTEAFF
TRBV12-3/TRBV12-4	many	TRBJ1-1	.	TGTGCCAGCAGTCAGGATTCTTGGGACACTGAAGCTTTCTTT	CASSQDSWDTEAFF
TRBV15	.	TRBJ2-1	.	TGTGCCACCAGCAGTCCGGGAGATAACTACAATGAGCAGTTCTTC	CATSSPGDNYNEQFF
TRBV10-2	few	TRBJ2-7	TRBD1	TGCGCCAGCAGTGCCCGGGACAGGGGTGCCCGGCAGTACTTC	CASSARDRGARQYF
TRBV20-1	few	TRBJ1-3	TRBD1	TGCAGTGCTACCCCAGGGGGGGGCATCCGACACACCATATATTTT	CSATPGGGIRHTIYF
TRBV5-1	many	TRBJ2-3	.	TGCGCCAGCAGCCTAGGGGGAGATACGCAGTATTTT	CASSLGGDTQYF